This T cell receptor beta chain was captured in a study of shared clonotypes between healthy human individuals. Per the authors' pipeline: ImmunoSEQ only sent back junction sequences with no quality scores, so filtering was done differently. Using immunoSEQ multiplex PCR, the repertoire was profiled, and TCRdb retains in-frame clones only, with some absent. V and J calls and clone size come straight from that table; D and trimming were deduced from the DNA. The sample shows 2 million to 2.5 million clones, 90% to 95% of them seen only once. Germline CDR1 reads MNHNS; CDR2 reads SASEGT. V was shortened by 3 bases and J by 1 base, with 15 bases between the two germline ends. The CDR3 contains 16 residues.

The chain combines TRBV6-1 with TRBJ1-2; D gene uncertain. The sequencing input was naive CD4+ T cells sorted from blood. Indicated subset: CD45RA+ positively selected. The sequence was collected from a man younger than 35 in good health. CDR3 DNA sequence: TGTGCCAGCAGTGATGCACCGTCGGGATATAACTATGGCTACACCTTC. Amino acid sequence: CASSDAPSGYNYGYTF.